The next 7 T cell receptor beta chains were all read from a single sample in a study of blood T cell repertoires in COVID-19. Assay: immunoSEQ multiplex PCR; the TCRdb copy retains only in-frame clones and omits some. This repertoire shows around 21,000 clones, roughly 84% found once; its top ten account for under 3.5%. The sample comprised peripheral blood. These receptors all come from a man aged 35 to 55 with acute or convalescent COVID-19.

The rearrangement joins TRBV11-2 to TRBJ2-7; possible D gene TRBD2, 6 bases. V dropped 4 bases and J dropped 3 bases, with 19 bases sitting between them. The CDR3 sequence is 16 residues long. From germline, CDR1 is SGHAT and CDR2 FQNNGV. The CDR3 reads CASSWGVSGSGYEQYF. The CDR3 nucleotides are TGTGCCAGCAGCTGGGGGGTTTCCGGGAGTGGCTACGAGCAGTACTTC.

J is TRBJ2-1 and V is TRBV10-3, with a possible D match to TRBD2 (6 bases). From germline, CDR1 is ENHRY and CDR2 SYGVKD. This CDR3 spans 15 amino acids. The V and J ends lost 3 bases and 4 bases respectively, with 13 bases between them. In DNA, the CDR3 is TGTGCCATCAGTGAACACCGGGACTCTTACAATGAGCAGTTCTTC. Translation gives CAISEHRDSYNEQFF.

This chain links TRBV2 with TRBJ2-1; D remains unclear. Germline CDR1 SNHLY, CDR2 FYNNEI. V lost 5 bases and J 3 bases, leaving 11 bases between the germline ends. The CDR3 covers 14 residues. In nucleotides, the CDR3 is TGTGCCAGCAGTCTAGGCCCTGGCTACAATGAGCAGTTCTTC. This gives the protein CASSLGPGYNEQFF.

This clone was seen once. The chain combines TRBV19 with TRBJ1-5, with a possible D match to TRBD1 (5 bases). The germline V gene has CDR1 LNHDA and CDR2 SQIVND (reference sequence). Trimming shortened V by 4 bases and J by 4 bases, and 17 bases separated the two germline ends. The CDR3 covers 16 residues. The CDR3 DNA reads as TGTGCCAGTAGTACCTCGGGGAGGGGTTCGAATCAGCCCCAGCATTTT. Translating gives CASSTSGRGSNQPQHF.

This clone has only a few counts. The chain employs TRBV18 and TRBJ2-1; maybe TRBD2 (5 bases). This CDR3 contains 14 residues. CDR1 KGHSH and CDR2 LQKENI come from the germline V gene. V was clipped by 2 bases and J by 9 bases, with 14 bases between them. CDR3 loop: CASSPAGPASEQFF. The CDR3 coding sequence is TGTGCCAGCTCACCAGCGGGCCCGGCGAGTGAGCAGTTCTTC.

The V call is TRBV30, the J call TRBJ1-5, with D maybe TRBD1 (5 bases). The CDR3 sequence is 13 residues long. Germline V CDR1 and CDR2: GTSNPN, SVGIG (reference sequence). V was trimmed by 4 bases and J by 6 bases, leaving 13 bases between them. In DNA, the CDR3 is TGTGCCTGGAATGCAGGGTCGGGTCAGCCCCAGCATTTT. Amino acids: CAWNAGSGQPQHF.

This clone was counted between two and nine times. The V call is TRBV12-3 or TRBV12-4, the J call TRBJ1-1; maybe TRBD1 (5 bases). The CDR3 is made up of 13 amino acids. V lost 2 bases to trimming and J lost 7 bases, with 11 bases between them. In nucleotides, the CDR3 is TGTGCCAGCAGTTTATGGCAGGGCGGTGAAGCTTTCTTT. This translates into CASSLWQGGEAFF.